This note documents a single T cell receptor (beta chain) sequence. Its target is not known. The data belong to a study of T-cell memory formation after mild COVID-19. Study-wide results and caveats: Pre-infection memory carried some responding clones, suggesting that cross-reactive memory joined.

TCRdb re-analysed the 5' RACE reads in MiXCR, keeping a single row per CDR3 protein. In the table there are about 190,000 distinct CDR3 sequences, 27% of which are singletons. Sequences were obtained from PBMCs or a T cell subset sorted from them (not recorded which). The sequence was obtained from an adult woman who had mild COVID-19 (a few samples of this study predate the infection). Cell type and time point are not known.

The CDR3 DNA reads TGTGCCAGCACCCCCCGACACTATGGCTACACCTTC. Its translation: CASTPRHYGYTF. J is TRBJ1-2 and V is TRBV12-3 or TRBV12-4; D is undetermined. The germline V and J ends were trimmed by 7 bases and 3 bases, with 9 bases remaining between them. This CDR3 is 12 amino acids long.